This note documents a single TCR beta chain sequence. Its antigen is unknown. The data were produced by immunoSEQ multiplex PCR, yet TCRdb's version contains in-frame clones alone and is incomplete. Of some 95,000 clones detected, 85% to 90% appear once; the ten largest clones hold roughly 10%. The record originates from a study of PD-1 blockade in classical Hodgkin lymphoma. Broader study findings: The causes of the repertoire differences, possibly disease activity or prior therapy, remain undefined. Newly diagnosed patients reportedly had lower baseline TCR diversity than healthy donors. A significant rise in TCR diversity was seen by C4D1 for CD4+ cells but not for CD8+ cells.

All patients relapsed after autologous stem cell transplantation, and brentuximab vedotin exposure varied. With V trimmed by 8 bases and J by 1 base, 2 bases remained unmatched. Germline CDR1 reads KGHSH; CDR2 reads LQKENI. This CDR3 comprises 14 residues. The source was peripheral blood mononuclear cells (PBMCs), collected before the second cycle of nivolumab. This TCR derives from a human donor with classical Hodgkin lymphoma. The chain uses TRBV18 and TRBJ2-4, with 10 bases lining up with TRBD1. This CDR3 reads CASGQGGAKNIQYF. As DNA, the CDR3 is TGTGCCAGCGGACAGGGGGGGGCCAAAAACATTCAGTACTTC.